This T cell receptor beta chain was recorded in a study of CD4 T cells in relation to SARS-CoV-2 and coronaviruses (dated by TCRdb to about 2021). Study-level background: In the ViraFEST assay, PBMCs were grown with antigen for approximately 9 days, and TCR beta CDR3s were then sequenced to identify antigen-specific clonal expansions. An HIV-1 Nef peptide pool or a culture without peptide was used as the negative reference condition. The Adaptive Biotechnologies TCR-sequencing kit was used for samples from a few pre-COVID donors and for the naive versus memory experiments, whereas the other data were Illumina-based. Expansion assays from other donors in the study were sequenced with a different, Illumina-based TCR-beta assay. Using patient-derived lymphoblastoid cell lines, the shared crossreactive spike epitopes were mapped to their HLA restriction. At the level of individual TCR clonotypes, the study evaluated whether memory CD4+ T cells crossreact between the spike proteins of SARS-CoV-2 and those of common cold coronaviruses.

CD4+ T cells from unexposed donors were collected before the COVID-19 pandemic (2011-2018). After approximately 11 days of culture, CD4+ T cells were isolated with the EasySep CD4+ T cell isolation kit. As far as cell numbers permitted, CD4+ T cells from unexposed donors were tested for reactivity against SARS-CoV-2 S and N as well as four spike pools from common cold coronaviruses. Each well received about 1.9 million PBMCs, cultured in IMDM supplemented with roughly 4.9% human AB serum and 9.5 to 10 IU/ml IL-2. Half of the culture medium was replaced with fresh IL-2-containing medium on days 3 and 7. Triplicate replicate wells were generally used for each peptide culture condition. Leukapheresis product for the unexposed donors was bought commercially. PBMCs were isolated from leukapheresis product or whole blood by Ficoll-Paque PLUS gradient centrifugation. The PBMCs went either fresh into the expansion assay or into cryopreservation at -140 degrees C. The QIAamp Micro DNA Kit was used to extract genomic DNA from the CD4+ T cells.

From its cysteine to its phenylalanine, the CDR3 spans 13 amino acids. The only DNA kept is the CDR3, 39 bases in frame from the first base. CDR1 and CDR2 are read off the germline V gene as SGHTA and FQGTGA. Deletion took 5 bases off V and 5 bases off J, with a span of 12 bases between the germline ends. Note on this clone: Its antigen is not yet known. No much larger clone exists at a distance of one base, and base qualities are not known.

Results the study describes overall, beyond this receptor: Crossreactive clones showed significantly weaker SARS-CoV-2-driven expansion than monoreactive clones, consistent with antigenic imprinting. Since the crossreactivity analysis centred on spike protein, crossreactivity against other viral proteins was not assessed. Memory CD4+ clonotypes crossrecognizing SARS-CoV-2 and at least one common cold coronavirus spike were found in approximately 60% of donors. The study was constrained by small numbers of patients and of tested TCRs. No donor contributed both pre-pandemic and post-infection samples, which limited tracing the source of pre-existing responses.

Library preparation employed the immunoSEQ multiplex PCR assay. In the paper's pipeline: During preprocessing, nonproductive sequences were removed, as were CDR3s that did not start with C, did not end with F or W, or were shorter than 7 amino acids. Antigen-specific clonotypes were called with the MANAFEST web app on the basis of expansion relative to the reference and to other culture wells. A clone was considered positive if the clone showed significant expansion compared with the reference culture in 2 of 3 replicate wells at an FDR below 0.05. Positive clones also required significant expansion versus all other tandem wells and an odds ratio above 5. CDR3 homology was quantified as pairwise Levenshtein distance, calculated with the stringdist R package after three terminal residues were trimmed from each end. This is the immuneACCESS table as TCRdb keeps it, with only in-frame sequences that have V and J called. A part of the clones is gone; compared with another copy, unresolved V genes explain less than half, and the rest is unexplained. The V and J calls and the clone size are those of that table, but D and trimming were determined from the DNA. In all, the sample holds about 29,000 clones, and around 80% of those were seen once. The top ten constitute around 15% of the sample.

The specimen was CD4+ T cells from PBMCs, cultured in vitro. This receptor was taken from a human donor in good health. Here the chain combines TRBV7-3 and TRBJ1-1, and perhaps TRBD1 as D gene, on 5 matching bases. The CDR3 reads CASSKDRGTEAFF. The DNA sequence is TGTGCCAGCAGCAAAGACAGAGGGACTGAAGCTTTCTTT.